This TCR beta chain appears in the sequencing data of a study of shared clonotypes between healthy human individuals. As regards this clone: Its antigen is as yet unknown.

It was CD45RO-negative cells, positively selected for CCR7, that made up naive CD8 cells, with terminally differentiated effector memory CD45RA+ cells excluded. Libraries were prepared by immunoSEQ multiplex PCR; TCRdb keeps only in-frame clonotypes and omits some of them. The sample holds hundreds of thousands of clones, around 95% seen once. The germline V gene has CDR1 SGHRS and CDR2 YFSETQ. The CDR3 is made up of 15 amino acids. The junction had 5 bases not matched to a gene; V was cut back by 1 base and J by 3 bases. Findings and caveats of the study: Rarefaction demonstrated incomplete sorted-subset sequencing despite large depth.

The rearrangement uses TRBV5-1 and TRBJ2-7, with TRBD1 identical over 9 bases. This sequence originates from a woman in her twenties or thirties in good health. The sequencing input was naive CD8+ T cells sorted from blood. CDR3 sequence (DNA): TGCGCCAGCAGCTTGTTAGGGACAGGGAACTACGAGCAGTACTTC. This gives the protein CASSLLGTGNYEQYF.